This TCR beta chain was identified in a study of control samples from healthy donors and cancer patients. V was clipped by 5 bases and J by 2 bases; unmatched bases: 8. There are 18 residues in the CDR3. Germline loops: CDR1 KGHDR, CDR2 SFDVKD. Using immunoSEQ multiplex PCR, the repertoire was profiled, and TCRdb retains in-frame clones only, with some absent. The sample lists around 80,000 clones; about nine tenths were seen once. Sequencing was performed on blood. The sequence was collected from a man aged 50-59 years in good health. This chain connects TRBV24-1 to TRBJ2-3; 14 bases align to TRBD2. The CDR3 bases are TGTGCCACCAGTGGACACGGGACTAGCGGGGGTACCACAGATACGCAGTATTTT. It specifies CATSGHGTSGGTTDTQYF.